Sequencing of this T cell receptor beta chain was carried out in a study of beta chain features in type 1 diabetes. With 3 bases clipped from V and 13 bases from J, the junction kept 9 bases outside the gene matches. CDR3 length: 12 residues. CDR1 and CDR2 from the germline V gene are MDHEN and SYDVKM. Points from the study as a whole: Significant though moderate, a shortening of TCRB CDR3s appeared in all four CD4+ subsets of Type 1 diabetes patients.

Expressed TCRB transcripts were sequenced because the entire RNA isolate underwent reverse transcription. Profiled with immunoSEQ multiplex PCR; TCRdb holds only in-frame clones, not every one. The data hold under 300,000 clones, with 20% observed a single time. This clone was seen a few times. Antigen unknown. The receptor was isolated from a woman between 35 and 50 years old with type 1 diabetes. The sequencing sample was made of naive CD4+ T cells from blood. This rearrangement joins TRBV28 to TRBJ2-7; 7 bases map to TRBD1. CDR3 loop: CASSLPPGQRYF. The CDR3 DNA reads as TGTGCCAGCAGTTTGCCGCCGGGACAGCGTTACTTC.